This TCR beta chain was captured by sequencing in a study of blood T cells in healthy people across ages. Broader study findings: Leaving the PBMCs unsorted stopped any conclusive comparison of naive versus antigen-experienced cells. The authors considered diversity estimates from one million T cells to be underestimates.

A sample-barcoded 5' primer and a J-beta primer mix were used in a second PCR of about 7 to 12 cycles. A template-switch adaptor with 12 random nucleotides tagged each cDNA molecule. From the 5' RACE reads, TCRdb called clonotypes with MiXCR, one entry per CDR3 protein. Here the sample spans approximately 1,700,000 distinct CDR3 sequences, around 40% being singletons. Donors gave around 10 milliliters of peripheral blood apiece. As regards this clonotype: Its antigen is unidentified.

CDR1 SGHVS and CDR2 FNYEAQ come from the germline V gene. The CDR3 totals 15 residues. V was pared by 3 bases and J by 5 bases, with 16 bases between. Sequenced input: blood. This sequence was found in a human donor in good health. V and J are TRBV7-6 and TRBJ1-1, with D hard to call. The CDR3 DNA follows: TGTGCCAGCAGCTTTCGGCCCGAAGCGGATACTGAAGCTTTCTTT. Translated: CASSFRPEADTEAFF.